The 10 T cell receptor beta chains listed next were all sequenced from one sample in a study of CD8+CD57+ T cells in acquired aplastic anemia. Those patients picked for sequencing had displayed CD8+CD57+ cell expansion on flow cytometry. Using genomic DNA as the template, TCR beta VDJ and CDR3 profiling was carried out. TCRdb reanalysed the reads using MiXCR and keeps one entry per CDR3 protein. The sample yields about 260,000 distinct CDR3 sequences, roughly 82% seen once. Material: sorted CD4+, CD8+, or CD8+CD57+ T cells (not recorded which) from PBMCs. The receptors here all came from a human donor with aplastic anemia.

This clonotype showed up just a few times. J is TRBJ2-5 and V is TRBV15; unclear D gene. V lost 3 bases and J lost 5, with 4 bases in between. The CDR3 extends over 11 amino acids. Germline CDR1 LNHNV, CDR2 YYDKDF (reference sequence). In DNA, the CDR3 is TGTGCCACCAGCAGTTGGGAGACCCAGTACTTC. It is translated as CATSSWETQYF.

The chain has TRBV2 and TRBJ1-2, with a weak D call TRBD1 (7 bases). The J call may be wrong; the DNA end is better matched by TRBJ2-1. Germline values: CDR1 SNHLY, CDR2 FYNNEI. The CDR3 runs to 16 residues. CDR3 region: CASSQGGGSGQDEQFF. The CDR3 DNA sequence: TGTGCCAGCAGCCAGGGGGGCGGCAGCGGCCAGGATGAGCAGTTCTTC.

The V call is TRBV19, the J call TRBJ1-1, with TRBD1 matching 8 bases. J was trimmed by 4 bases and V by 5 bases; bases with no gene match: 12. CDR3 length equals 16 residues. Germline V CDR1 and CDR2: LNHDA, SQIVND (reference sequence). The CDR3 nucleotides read TGTGCCAGTAGTGATATTGGACAGGGAAGTATCACTGAAGCTTTCTTT. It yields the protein CASSDIGQGSITEAFF.

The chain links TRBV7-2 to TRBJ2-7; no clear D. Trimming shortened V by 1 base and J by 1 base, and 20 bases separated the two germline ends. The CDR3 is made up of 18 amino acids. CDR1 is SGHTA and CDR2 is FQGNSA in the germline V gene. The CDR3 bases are TGTGCCAGCAGCTTAGATCCTGCTGATACAGCCCTTTCCTACGAGCAGTACGTC. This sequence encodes CASSLDPADTALSYEQYV.

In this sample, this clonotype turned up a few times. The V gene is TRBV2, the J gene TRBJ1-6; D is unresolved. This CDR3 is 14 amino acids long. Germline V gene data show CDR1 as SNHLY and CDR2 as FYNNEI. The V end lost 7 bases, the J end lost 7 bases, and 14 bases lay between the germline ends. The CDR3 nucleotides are TGTGCCAGCACCCTGGAGAGCTTGAATTCACCCCTCCACTTT. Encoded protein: CASTLESLNSPLHF.

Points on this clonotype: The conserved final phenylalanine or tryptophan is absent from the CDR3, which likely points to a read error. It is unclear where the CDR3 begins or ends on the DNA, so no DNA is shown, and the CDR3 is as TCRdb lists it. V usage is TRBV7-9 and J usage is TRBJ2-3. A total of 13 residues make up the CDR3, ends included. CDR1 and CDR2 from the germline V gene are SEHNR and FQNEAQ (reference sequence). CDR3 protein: CASGFTSAMRHSS.

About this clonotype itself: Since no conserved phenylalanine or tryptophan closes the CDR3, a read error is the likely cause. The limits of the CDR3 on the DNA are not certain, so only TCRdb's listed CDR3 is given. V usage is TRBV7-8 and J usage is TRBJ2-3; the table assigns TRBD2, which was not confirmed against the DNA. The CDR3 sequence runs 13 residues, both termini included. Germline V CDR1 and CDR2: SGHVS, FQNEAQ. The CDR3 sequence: CASGYAGGPDTQY.

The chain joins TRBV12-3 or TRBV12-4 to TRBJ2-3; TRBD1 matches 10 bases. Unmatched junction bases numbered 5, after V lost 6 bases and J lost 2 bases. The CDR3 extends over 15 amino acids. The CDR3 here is CASSPDRGATDTQYF. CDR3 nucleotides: TGTGCCAGCAGCCCGGACAGGGGGGCCACAGATACGCAGTATTTT.

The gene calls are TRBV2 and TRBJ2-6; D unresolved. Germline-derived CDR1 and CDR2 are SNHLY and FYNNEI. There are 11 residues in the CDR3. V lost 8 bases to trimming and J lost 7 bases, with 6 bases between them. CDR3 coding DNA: TGTGCCAGCGGCCTTGCCAACGTCCTGACTTTC. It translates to CASGLANVLTF.

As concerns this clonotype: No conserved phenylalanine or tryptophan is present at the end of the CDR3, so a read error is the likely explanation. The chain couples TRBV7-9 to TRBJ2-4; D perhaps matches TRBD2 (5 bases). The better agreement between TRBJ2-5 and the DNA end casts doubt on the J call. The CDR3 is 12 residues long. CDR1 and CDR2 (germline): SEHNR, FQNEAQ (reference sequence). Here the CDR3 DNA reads TGTGCCGGAGAGGGAGCTAGGGAGACCCAGTACTCC. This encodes CAGEGARETQYS.